The 22 T cell receptor beta chains presented below share a single source sample, sequenced in a study of blood T cells in healthy people across ages. A J-beta primer mix and a sample-barcoded 5' primer were used in a second PCR of roughly 6 to 12 cycles. TCRdb independently ran MiXCR on the 5' RACE reads; one entry per CDR3 protein. Of about 1.5 million distinct CDR3 sequences in the sample, about 45% were seen once. Specimen: blood. Receptors were obtained from a woman aged 18-35 years in good health.

This clonotype appeared a few times. V and J are TRBV7-2 and TRBJ1-6, with no clear D. From germline, CDR1 is SGHTA and CDR2 FQGNSA. V lost 1 base to trimming and J lost 0 bases, with 7 bases between them. This CDR3 is built from 16 residues. The chain's CDR3 is CASSLGHTSYNSPLHF. CDR3 nucleotides: TGTGCCAGCAGCTTAGGGCATACCTCCTATAATTCACCCCTCCACTTT.

The chain uses TRBV12-3 or TRBV12-4 and TRBJ2-5; 9 positions match TRBD2. V shed 1 base, J shed 5 bases, and the junction held 14 bases outside the gene matches. The CDR3 is made up of 18 amino acids. CDR3 sequence (DNA): TGTGCCAGCAGTTTAGGGGGACTAGCAGGGGGAACTAGGGAGACCCAGTACTTC. This codes for CASSLGGLAGGTRETQYF.

This clonotype was seen more than once but under ten times. This sequence joins TRBV7-2 and TRBJ2-3, with D tentatively TRBD2 (6 bases). The CDR3 covers 14 residues. Per germline, CDR1 SGHTA and CDR2 FQGNSA. Trimming pared 7 bases from V and 2 bases from J, leaving 13 bases between. In DNA, the CDR3 is TGTGCCAGCACCGAGACTAGTGTCACAGATACGCAGTATTTT. Its translation is CASTETSVTDTQYF.

The chain carries TRBV28 and TRBJ2-5; 10 bases fit TRBD1. Germline trimming cut 6 bases from V and 4 bases from J; bases unmatched to any gene: 8. Looked up from germline, CDR1 is MDHEN and CDR2 is SYDVKM. This CDR3 contains 15 residues. This CDR3 is CASRAGTGVVETQYF. CDR3 in DNA: TGTGCCAGCAGAGCCGGGACAGGGGTTGTAGAGACCCAGTACTTC.

The V and J genes are TRBV12-3 or TRBV12-4 and TRBJ1-2; D is unclear. Trimming cost V 2 bases and J 4 bases, with 8 bases left between them. The CDR3 covers 13 residues. CDR3 in amino acids: CASSLTYGYGYTF. The CDR3 DNA is TGTGCCAGCAGTTTAACCTACGGCTATGGCTACACCTTC.

This clonotype has only one observation. The J gene is TRBJ2-1, the V gene TRBV7-8; 11 bases line up with TRBD2. This CDR3 has 17 amino acids. With 0 bases clipped from V and 7 bases from J, the junction kept 8 bases outside the gene matches. Germline V lookup: CDR1 SGHVS, CDR2 FQNEAQ. CDR3 coding DNA: TGTGCCAGCAGCTTAGCGGGCGTTACTAGCGGGAGTAATGAGCAGTTCTTC. Its translation: CASSLAGVTSGSNEQFF.

V usage is TRBV20-1 and J usage is TRBJ1-1; the D is unclear. Trimming shortened V by 1 base and J by 8 bases, and 17 bases separated the two germline ends. Germline values: CDR1 DFQATT, CDR2 SNEGSKA (reference sequence). The CDR3 has 14 amino acids. The CDR3 loop is CSARATSALGEAFF. The CDR3 DNA follows: TGCAGTGCTAGAGCAACCTCAGCTCTGGGGGAAGCTTTCTTT.

The chain carries TRBV27 and TRBJ2-5; tentative D call: TRBD1 (5 bases). Germline loops: CDR1 MNHEY, CDR2 SMNVEV (reference sequence). The germline V and J ends were trimmed by 6 bases and 5 bases, with 13 bases remaining between them. The length of the CDR3 is 13 residues. CDR3 in DNA: TGTGCCAGCAGACCAGGGTTTCTGGAGACCCAGTACTTC. Protein sequence: CASRPGFLETQYF.

This clonotype has a count of ten or more. The rearrangement uses TRBV20-1 and TRBJ2-7; 11 nucleotides agree with TRBD2. The V and J ends lost 3 bases and 4 bases, in that order; junction bases with no gene match: 5. Per germline, CDR1 DFQATT and CDR2 SNEGSKA (reference sequence). The CDR3 length is 14 residues. The CDR3 region is CSASGTSGAYEQYF. The CDR3 DNA reads TGCAGTGCTAGTGGGACTAGCGGAGCTTACGAGCAGTACTTC.

This chain links TRBV3-1 with TRBJ2-1; D could derive from TRBD1 or TRBD2 (6 bases each). The CDR3 contains 16 residues. V gave up 1 base and J gave up 7 bases, with 17 bases separating them. The germline gives CDR1 LGHDT, CDR2 YNNKEL (reference sequence). The CDR3 DNA is TGTGCCAGCAGCCAAGTGGTTGGGGGGCTCGGGAATGAGCAGTTCTTC. As protein: CASSQVVGGLGNEQFF.

This clonotype was recorded a few times. The chain combines TRBV4-1 with TRBJ2-1, with D tentatively TRBD2 (5 bases). The CDR3 extends over 16 amino acids. Trimming removed 6 bases at V and 3 bases at J, with 18 bases between. The germline V gene encodes CDR1 MGHRA and CDR2 YSYEKL. This CDR3 reads CASRSAPGIHYNEQFF. The CDR3 DNA reads TGCGCCAGCAGGAGCGCCCCGGGGATCCACTACAATGAGCAGTTCTTC.

This clonotype was observed a few times. The chain has TRBV20-1 and TRBJ2-3, with 7 bases matching TRBD1. The CDR3 has 15 residues. Per the germline V gene, CDR1 is DFQATT and CDR2 is SNEGSKA (reference sequence). The trim removed 0 bases at V and 3 bases at J, leaving 6 bases unmatched. The CDR3 coding sequence is TGCAGTGCTAGAGATTCGAGGGGGCCTACAGATACGCAGTATTTT. Protein: CSARDSRGPTDTQYF.

V usage is TRBV4-1 and J usage is TRBJ1-1; 7 bases fit TRBD1. Germline-derived CDR1 and CDR2 are MGHRA and YSYEKL. This CDR3 has 16 residues. The V and J ends lost 1 base and 2 bases, in that order; junction bases with no gene match: 7. DNA for the CDR3: TGCGCCAGCAGCCAAGGGATGGGGACAGCAAACACTGAAGCTTTCTTT. Its translation: CASSQGMGTANTEAFF.

This clonotype was observed a handful of times. The rearrangement uses TRBV20-1 and TRBJ2-3; 10 bases map to TRBD2. Germline V gene data show CDR1 as DFQATT and CDR2 as SNEGSKA (reference sequence). The V segment lost 6 bases and the J segment 4 bases; nucleotides outside the gene matches: 10. This CDR3 has 15 amino acids. The CDR3 nucleotides read TGCAGTGCAAGAAGCCTAGCGGGAGTCCCAGATACGCAGTATTTT. This translates into CSARSLAGVPDTQYF.

This clonotype has a handful of counts. The rearrangement uses TRBV4-3 and TRBJ2-3; either TRBD1 or TRBD2 may supply D (6 bases each). The CDR3 runs 17 residues. Germline lookup yields CDR1 LGHNA and CDR2 YSLEER. Trimming shortened V by 1 base and J by 2 bases, and 16 bases separated the two germline ends. The CDR3 nucleotides read TGCGCCAGCAGCCAAGGAGTAGGGGGACTTCCCACAGATACGCAGTATTTT. Its translation is CASSQGVGGLPTDTQYF.

This clonotype was observed at least ten times. The gene calls are TRBV15 and TRBJ2-1; TRBD2 agrees at 13 bases. The CDR3 totals 17 residues. The germline gives CDR1 LNHNV, CDR2 YYDKDF (reference sequence). V lost 8 bases and J lost 2; bases outside the gene matches: 9. The CDR3 region has the DNA TGTGCCACCTCGGGACTAGCGGGATCCCCGGCCTACAATGAGCAGTTCTTC. Residues: CATSGLAGSPAYNEQFF.

The genes are TRBV7-3 and TRBJ2-6; no clear D. The germline V gene has CDR1 SGHTA and CDR2 FQGTGA. This CDR3 spans 15 amino acids. V was pared by 5 bases and J by 0 bases, with 8 bases between. CDR3 bases: TGTGCCAGCAGCCCCCTCGGCTCTGGGGCCAACGTCCTGACTTTC. It encodes CASSPLGSGANVLTF.

The chain has TRBV3-1 and TRBJ2-5; tentatively, D is TRBD2 (5 bases). Trimming removed 1 base at V and 7 bases at J, with 13 bases between. The CDR3 covers 14 residues. Germline V lookup: CDR1 LGHDT, CDR2 YNNKEL (reference sequence). DNA for the CDR3: TGTGCCAGCAGCCAAGGGACTCCCTGGGGGACCCAGTACTTC. Its translation is CASSQGTPWGTQYF.

V gene TRBV2 combines with J gene TRBJ1-4; no clear D gene. V lost 8 bases and J lost 8, with 15 bases in between. The germline CDR1 and CDR2 sequences are SNHLY and FYNNEI. This CDR3 is built from 13 residues. Written as DNA, the CDR3 is TGTGCCAGCTCCACACCCGAGAGGGAAAAACTGTTTTTT. Amino acids: CASSTPEREKLFF. The whole variable domain, remainder taken from reference TRBV2 and TRBJ1-4, is EPEVTQTPSHQVTQMGQEVILRCVPISNHLYFYWYRQILGQKVEFLVSFYNNEISEKSEIFDDQFSVERPDGSNFTLKIRSTKLEDSAMYFCASSTPEREKLFFGSGTQLSVL.

A note on this clonotype: The junction shows a germline mismatch at one end, possibly a read error. The DNA of the CDR3 is TGTGCCAGCAGCCCGGATTTGAACACCGGGGGGCTGTTTTTT. It codes for CASSPDLNTGGLFF. V is TRBV14 and J is TRBJ2-2; D might be TRBD2 (6 bases). The germline V gene encodes CDR1 SGHDN and CDR2 FVKESK. CDR3 size: 14 residues.

This clonotype occurred a few times. The V call is TRBV6-6, the J call TRBJ2-5, with no clear D. V dropped 2 bases and J dropped 0 bases, with 7 bases sitting between them. CDR3 length: 14 residues. Germline values: CDR1 MNHNY, CDR2 SVGAGI (reference sequence). CDR3 DNA: TGTGCCAGCAGTTACATGCCTTACCAAGAGACCCAGTACTTC. This gives the protein CASSYMPYQETQYF.

This clonotype was found a few times. The chain couples TRBV6-6 to TRBJ2-1; 8 positions agree with TRBD1. CDR1 is MNHNY and CDR2 is SVGAGI in the germline V gene (reference sequence). With V trimmed by 6 bases and J by 0 bases, 7 bases remained unmatched. The CDR3 has 16 residues. This CDR3 is CASRGQGAYSYNEQFF. The CDR3 DNA reads as TGTGCCAGCAGGGGGCAGGGGGCCTACTCCTACAATGAGCAGTTCTTC.